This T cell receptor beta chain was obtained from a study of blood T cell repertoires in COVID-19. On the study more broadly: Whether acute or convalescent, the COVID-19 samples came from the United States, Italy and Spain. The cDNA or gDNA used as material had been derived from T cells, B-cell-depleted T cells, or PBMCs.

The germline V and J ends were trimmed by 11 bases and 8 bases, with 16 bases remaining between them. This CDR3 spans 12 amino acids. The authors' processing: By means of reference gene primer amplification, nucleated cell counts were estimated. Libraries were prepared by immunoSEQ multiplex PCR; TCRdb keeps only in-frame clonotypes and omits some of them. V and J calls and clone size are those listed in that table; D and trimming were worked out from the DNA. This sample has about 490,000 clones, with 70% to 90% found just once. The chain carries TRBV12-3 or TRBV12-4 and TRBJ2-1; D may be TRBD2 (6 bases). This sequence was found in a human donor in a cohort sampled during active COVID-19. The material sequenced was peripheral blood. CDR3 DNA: TGTGCCGCGCGGGGACCGTCCTATGAGCAGTTCTTC. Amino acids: CAARGPSYEQFF.